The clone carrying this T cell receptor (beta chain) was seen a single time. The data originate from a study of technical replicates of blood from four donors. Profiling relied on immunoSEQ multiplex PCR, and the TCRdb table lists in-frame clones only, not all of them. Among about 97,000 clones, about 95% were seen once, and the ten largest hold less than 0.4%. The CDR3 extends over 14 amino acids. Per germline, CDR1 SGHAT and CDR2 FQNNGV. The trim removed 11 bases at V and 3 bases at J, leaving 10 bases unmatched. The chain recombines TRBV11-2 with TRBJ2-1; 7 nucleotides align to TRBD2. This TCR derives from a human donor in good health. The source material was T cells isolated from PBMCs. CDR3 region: CASRGGSFYNEQFF. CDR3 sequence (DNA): TGTGCCTCACGGGGAGGGAGCTTCTACAATGAGCAGTTCTTC.